A selection of T cell receptor beta chains follows, all from one sample in a study of control samples from healthy donors and cancer patients. Profiling relied on immunoSEQ multiplex PCR, and the TCRdb table lists in-frame clones only, not all of them. The table lists over 150,000 clones, around 94% of them singletons, with 12% to 15% in the top ten. The material sequenced was PBMCs. The receptors shown here come from a man in his sixties with colorectal cancer. CDR3s include the opening cysteine and the closing phenylalanine or tryptophan. Each record gives: D gene, V gene, J gene, clone size, CDR3 protein, CDR3 DNA. The D gene is left open where the match is weak. For some rows the clone size is stated as once, few or many, or as a class when expanded; others skip it.

TRBD1	TRBV27	TRBJ2-4	-	CASSLGQGMGNIQYF	TGTGCCAGCAGTTTAGGACAGGGTATGGGGAACATTCAGTACTTC
TRBD2	TRBV27	TRBJ2-7	-	CASSLRGVAYEQYF	TGTGCCAGCAGTTTACGGGGGGTAGCCTACGAGCAGTACTTC
-	TRBV4-3	TRBJ1-4	-	CASSQFDGPNEKLFF	TGCGCCAGCAGCCAATTTGACGGCCCCAATGAAAAACTGTTTTTT
TRBD2	TRBV4-1	TRBJ2-7	-	CASSQDRSVAGTFTYEQYF	TGCGCCAGCAGCCAAGATAGGTCCGTAGCGGGGACCTTTACCTACGAGCAGTACTTC
-	TRBV10-3	TRBJ2-5	-	CAISAEETQYF	TGTGCCATCAGTGCCGAAGAGACCCAGTACTTC
-	TRBV14	TRBJ1-1	once	CASSQDRGWNTEAFF	TGTGCCAGCAGCCAAGACAGGGGCTGGAACACTGAAGCTTTCTTT
-	TRBV10-3	TRBJ1-2	once	CATRAPGDYGYTF	TGTGCCACCCGGGCCCCCGGCGACTATGGCTACACCTTC
TRBD1	TRBV7-8	TRBJ1-2	-	CASSLGAAGQVEGYTF	TGTGCCAGCAGCCTAGGCGCGGCGGGACAGGTAGAAGGCTACACCTTC
TRBD2	TRBV5-4	TRBJ2-3	-	CASSSPGRADTQYF	TGTGCCAGCAGCTCCCCGGGGAGGGCAGATACGCAGTATTTT
-	TRBV10-3	TRBJ2-2	-	CAIRSASDMSGELFF	TGTGCCATCCGATCAGCTAGTGATATGTCCGGGGAGCTGTTTTTT
-	TRBV5-1	TRBJ1-1	-	CASRVNQGNPEAFF	TGCGCCAGCAGAGTCAATCAGGGGAACCCTGAAGCTTTCTTT
-	TRBV7-9	TRBJ1-1	-	CASRKEEVTEAFF	TGTGCCAGCAGGAAGGAGGAGGTAACTGAAGCTTTCTTT
-	TRBV5-1	TRBJ2-5	-	CASSLVSSQETQYF	TGCGCCAGCAGCTTGGTGTCCTCTCAAGAGACCCAGTACTTC
-	TRBV10-1	TRBJ1-5	-	CASRTHSNQPQHF	TGCGCCAGCAGGACCCATAGCAATCAGCCCCAGCATTTT
TRBD2	TRBV6-2/TRBV6-3	TRBJ2-5	once	CASSPPGGAYQETQYF	TGTGCCAGCAGTCCCCCGGGGGGGGCTTACCAAGAGACCCAGTACTTC
TRBD1	TRBV9	TRBJ2-1	-	CASSVADTGAKNEQFF	TGTGCCAGCAGCGTAGCTGACACAGGGGCCAAGAATGAGCAGTTCTTC
TRBD2	TRBV11-3	TRBJ2-3	-	CASSPAGGRGDTQYF	TGTGCCAGCAGCCCAGCGGGGGGGCGAGGAGATACGCAGTATTTT
-	TRBV11-3	TRBJ1-1	-	CASSNGGEVNTEAFF	TGTGCCAGCAGCAACGGCGGGGAGGTGAACACTGAAGCTTTCTTT
TRBD1	TRBV7-2	TRBJ2-7	-	CASSVGQGPFYEQYF	TGTGCCAGCAGCGTTGGACAGGGCCCATTCTACGAGCAGTACTTC
TRBD1	TRBV5-1	TRBJ1-1	-	CASSRQGEDTEAFF	TGCGCCAGCAGCAGACAGGGGGAGGACACTGAAGCTTTCTTT
-	TRBV29-1	TRBJ2-2	-	CSVAVGTNTGELFF	TGCAGCGTAGCCGTGGGGACCAACACCGGGGAGCTGTTTTTT
-	TRBV5-5	TRBJ1-2	-	CASSFLNGRTARGYTF	TGTGCCAGCAGCTTCTTAAATGGACGGACCGCTCGTGGCTACACCTTC
TRBD1	TRBV7-2	TRBJ2-7	-	CASSGRTGDSDEQYF	TGTGCCAGCAGCGGACGGACAGGGGATAGCGACGAGCAGTACTTC
-	TRBV19	TRBJ1-4	-	CASNGRTDFNEKLFF	TGTGCCAGTAATGGCCGAACTGACTTTAATGAAAAACTGTTTTTT
TRBD1	TRBV7-2	TRBJ2-7	-	CASSLGRQGFDEQYF	TGTGCCAGCAGCTTAGGGAGACAGGGTTTCGACGAGCAGTACTTC